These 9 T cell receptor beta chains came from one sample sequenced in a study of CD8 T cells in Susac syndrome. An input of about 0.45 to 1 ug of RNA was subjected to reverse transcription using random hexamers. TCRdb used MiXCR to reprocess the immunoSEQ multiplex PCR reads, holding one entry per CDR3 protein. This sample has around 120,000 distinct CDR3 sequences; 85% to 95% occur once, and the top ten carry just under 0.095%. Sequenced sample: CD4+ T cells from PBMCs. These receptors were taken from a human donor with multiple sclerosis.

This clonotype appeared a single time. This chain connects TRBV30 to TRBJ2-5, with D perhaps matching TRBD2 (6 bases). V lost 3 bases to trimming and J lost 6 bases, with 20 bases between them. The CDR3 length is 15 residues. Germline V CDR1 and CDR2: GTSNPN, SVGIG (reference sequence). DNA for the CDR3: TGTGCCTGGAGCTTAGCCGGGAGTTCAACGCAGACCCAGTACTTC. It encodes CAWSLAGSSTQTQYF.

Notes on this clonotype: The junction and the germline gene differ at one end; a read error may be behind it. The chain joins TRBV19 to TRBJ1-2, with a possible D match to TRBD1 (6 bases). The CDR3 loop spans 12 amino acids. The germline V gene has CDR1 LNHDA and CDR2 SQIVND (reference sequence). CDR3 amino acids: CASSFRDIDRSF. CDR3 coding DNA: TGTGCCAGTAGTTTCCGGGACATCGATCGCTCCTTC. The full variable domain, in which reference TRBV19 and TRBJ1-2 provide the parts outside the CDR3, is DGGITQSPKYLFRKEGQNVTLSCEQNLNHDAMYWYRQDPGQGLRLIYYSQIVNDFQKGDIAEGYSVSREKKESFPLTVTSAQKNPTAFYLCASSFRDIDRSFGSGTRLTVV.

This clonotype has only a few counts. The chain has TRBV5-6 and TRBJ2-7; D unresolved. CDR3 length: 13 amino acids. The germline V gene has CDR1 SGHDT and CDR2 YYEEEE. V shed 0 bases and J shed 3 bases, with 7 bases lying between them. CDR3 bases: TGTGCCAGCAGCTTGGTCCAGGACTACGAGCAGTACTTC. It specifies CASSLVQDYEQYF.

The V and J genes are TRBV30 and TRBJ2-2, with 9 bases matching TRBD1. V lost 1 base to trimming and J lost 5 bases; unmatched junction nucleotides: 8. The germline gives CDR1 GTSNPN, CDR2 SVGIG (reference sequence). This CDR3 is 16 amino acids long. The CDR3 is CAWSAWTGVQTGELFF. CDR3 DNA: TGTGCCTGGAGTGCCTGGACAGGGGTTCAAACCGGGGAGCTGTTTTTT. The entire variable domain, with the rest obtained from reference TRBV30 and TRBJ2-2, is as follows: SQTIHQWPATLVQPVGSPLSLECTVEGTSNPNLYWYRQAAGRGLQLLFYSVGIGQISSEVPQNLSASRPQDRQFILSSKKLLLSDSGFYLCAWSAWTGVQTGELFFGEGSRLTVL.

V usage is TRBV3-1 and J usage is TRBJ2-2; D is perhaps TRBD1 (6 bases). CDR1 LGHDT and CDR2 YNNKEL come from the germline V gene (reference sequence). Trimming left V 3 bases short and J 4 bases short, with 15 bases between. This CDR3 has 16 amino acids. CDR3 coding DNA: TGTGCCAGCAGCCACTGGGACACCTCGGCCACCGGGGAGCTGTTTTTT. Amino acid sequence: CASSHWDTSATGELFF.

The CDR3 sequence is CSAATRGMYGYTF. In DNA, the CDR3 is TGCAGCGCGGCAACCAGGGGCATGTATGGCTACACCTTC. The V and J genes are TRBV29-1 and TRBJ1-2; possibly TRBD1 for D (6 bases). Germline CDR1 is SQVTM and CDR2 is ANQGSEA. The V end was cut by 7 bases, the J end by 5 bases, with 17 bases between. This CDR3 comprises 13 residues.

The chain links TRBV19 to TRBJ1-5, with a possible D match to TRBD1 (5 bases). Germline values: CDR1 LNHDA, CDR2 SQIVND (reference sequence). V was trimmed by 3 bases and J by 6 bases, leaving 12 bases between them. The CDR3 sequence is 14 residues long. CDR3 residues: CASSIRDVGQPQHF. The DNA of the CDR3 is TGTGCCAGTAGTATCCGGGACGTCGGTCAGCCCCAGCATTTT.

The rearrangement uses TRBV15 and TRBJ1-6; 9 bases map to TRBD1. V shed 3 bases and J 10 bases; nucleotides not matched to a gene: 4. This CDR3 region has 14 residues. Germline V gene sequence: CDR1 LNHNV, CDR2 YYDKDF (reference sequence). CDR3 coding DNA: TGTGCCACCAGCAGGAGGGACAGGGAATCACCCCTCCACTTT. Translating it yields CATSRRDRESPLHF. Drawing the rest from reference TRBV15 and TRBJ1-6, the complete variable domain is DAMVIQNPRYQVTQFGKPVTLSCSQTLNHNVMYWYQQKSSQAPKLLFHYYDKDFNNEADTPDNFQSRRPNTSFCFLDIRSPGLGDTAMYLCATSRRDRESPLHFGNGTRLTVT.

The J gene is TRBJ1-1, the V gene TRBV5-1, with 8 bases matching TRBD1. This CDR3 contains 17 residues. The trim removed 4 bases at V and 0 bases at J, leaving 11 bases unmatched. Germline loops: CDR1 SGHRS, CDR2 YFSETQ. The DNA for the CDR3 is TGCGCCAGCAGCGCCCGGGACAGGTTTCCCGTGAACACTGAAGCTTTCTTT. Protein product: CASSARDRFPVNTEAFF.